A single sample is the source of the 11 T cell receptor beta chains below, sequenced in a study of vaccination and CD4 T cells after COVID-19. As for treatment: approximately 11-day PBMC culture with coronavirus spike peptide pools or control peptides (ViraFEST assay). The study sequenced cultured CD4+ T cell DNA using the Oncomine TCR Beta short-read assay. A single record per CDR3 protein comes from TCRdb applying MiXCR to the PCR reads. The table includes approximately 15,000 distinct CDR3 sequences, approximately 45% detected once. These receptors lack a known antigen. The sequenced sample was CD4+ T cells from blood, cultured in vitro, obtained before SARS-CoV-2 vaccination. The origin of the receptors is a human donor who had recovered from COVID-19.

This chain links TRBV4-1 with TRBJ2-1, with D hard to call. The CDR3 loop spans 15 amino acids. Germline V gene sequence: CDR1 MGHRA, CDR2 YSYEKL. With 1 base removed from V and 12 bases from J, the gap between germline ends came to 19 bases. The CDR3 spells CASSQGGIRGSAQFF. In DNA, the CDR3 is TGCGCCAGCAGCCAAGGAGGAATACGAGGATCTGCGCAGTTCTTC.

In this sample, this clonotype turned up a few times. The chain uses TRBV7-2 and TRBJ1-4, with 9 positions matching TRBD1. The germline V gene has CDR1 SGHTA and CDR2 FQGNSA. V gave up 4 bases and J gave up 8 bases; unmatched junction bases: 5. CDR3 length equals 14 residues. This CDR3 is CASSYRGLGEKLFF. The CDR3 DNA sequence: TGTGCCAGCAGCTACAGGGGGCTAGGGGAAAAACTGTTTTTT.

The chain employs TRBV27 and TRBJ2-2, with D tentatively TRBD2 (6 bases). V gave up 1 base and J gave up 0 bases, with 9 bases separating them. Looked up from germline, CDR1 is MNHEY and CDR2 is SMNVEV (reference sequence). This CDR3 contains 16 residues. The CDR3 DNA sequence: TGTGCCAGCAGTTTATACGCGGGGACGAACACCGGGGAGCTGTTTTTT. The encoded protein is CASSLYAGTNTGELFF.

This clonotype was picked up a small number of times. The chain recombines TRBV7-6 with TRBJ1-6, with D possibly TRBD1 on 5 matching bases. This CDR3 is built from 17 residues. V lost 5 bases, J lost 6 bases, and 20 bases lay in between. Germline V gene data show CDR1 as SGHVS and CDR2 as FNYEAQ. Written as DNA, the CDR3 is TGTGCCAGCAGCCCGGGTTTGAGGGGCGCATCTAATTCACCCCTCCACTTT. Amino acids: CASSPGLRGASNSPLHF.

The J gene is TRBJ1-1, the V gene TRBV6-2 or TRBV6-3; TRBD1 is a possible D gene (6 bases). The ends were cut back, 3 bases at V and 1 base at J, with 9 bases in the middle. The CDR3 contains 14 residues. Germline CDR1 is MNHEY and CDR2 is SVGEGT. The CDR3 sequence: CASSYLQGNTEAFF. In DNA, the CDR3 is TGTGCCAGCAGTTATCTACAGGGGAACACTGAAGCTTTCTTT.

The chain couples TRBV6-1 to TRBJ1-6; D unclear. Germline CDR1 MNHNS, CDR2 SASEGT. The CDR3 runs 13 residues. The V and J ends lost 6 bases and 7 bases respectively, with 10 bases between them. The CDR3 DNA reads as TGTGCCAGCAGCGCGCCTGGGAATTCACCCCTCCACTTT. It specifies CASSAPGNSPLHF.

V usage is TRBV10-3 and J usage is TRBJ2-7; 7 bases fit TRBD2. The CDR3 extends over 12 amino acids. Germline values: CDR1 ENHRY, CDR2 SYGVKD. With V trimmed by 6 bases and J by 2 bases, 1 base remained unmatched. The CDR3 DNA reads TGTGCCATCAGCCGGGAGGCCTACGAGCAGTACTTC. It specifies CAISREAYEQYF.

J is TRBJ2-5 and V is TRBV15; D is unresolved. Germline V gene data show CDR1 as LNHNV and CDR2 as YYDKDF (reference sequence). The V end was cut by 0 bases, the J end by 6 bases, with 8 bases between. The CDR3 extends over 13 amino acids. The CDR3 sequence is CATSRDLGKTQYF. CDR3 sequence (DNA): TGTGCCACCAGCAGAGATTTAGGCAAGACCCAGTACTTC.

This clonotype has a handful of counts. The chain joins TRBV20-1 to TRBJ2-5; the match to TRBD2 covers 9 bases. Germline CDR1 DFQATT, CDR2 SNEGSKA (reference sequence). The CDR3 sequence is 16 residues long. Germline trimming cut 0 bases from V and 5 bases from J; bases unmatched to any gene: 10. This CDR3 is CSARDPVAGGPETQYF. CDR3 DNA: TGCAGTGCTAGAGATCCAGTGGCGGGGGGGCCGGAGACCCAGTACTTC.

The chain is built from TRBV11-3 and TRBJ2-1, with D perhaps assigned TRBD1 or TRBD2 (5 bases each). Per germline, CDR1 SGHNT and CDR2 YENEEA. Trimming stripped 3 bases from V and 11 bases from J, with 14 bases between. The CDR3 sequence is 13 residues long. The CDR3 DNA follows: TGTGCCAGCAGCTTTCTTGGGGGAAGTAAGCAGTTCTTC. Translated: CASSFLGGSKQFF.

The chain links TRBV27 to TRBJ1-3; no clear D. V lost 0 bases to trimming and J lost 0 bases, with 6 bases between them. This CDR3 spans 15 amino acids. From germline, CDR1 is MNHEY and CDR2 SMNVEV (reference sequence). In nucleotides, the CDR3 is TGTGCCAGCAGTTTATCGCTGAGCTCTGGAAACACCATATATTTT. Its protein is CASSLSLSSGNTIYF.